Each of the 19 T cell receptor beta chains below was sequenced from the same sample in a study of vaccination and CD4 T cells after COVID-19. The Oncomine TCR Beta short-read assay sequenced DNA from cultured CD4+ T cells. TCRdb fed the PCR reads into MiXCR, producing one record per CDR3 protein. The repertoire includes under 20,000 distinct CDR3 sequences, about 56% of them detected once, and approximately 6.6% sits in the top ten. For these receptors, no antigen is known. Treatment denoted: roughly 10-day PBMC culture with coronavirus spike peptide pools or control peptides (ViraFEST assay). This sample comprised CD4+ T cells from blood, cultured in vitro, obtained before SARS-CoV-2 vaccination. The receptors derive from a human donor who had recovered from COVID-19.

In DNA, the CDR3 is TGTGCCAGTAGCGATAATAATTCACCCCTCCACTTT. Protein sequence: CASSDNNSPLHF. J is TRBJ1-6 and V is TRBV19; D unresolved. Germline V gene data show CDR1 as LNHDA and CDR2 as SQIVND (reference sequence). The CDR3 runs to 12 residues. The ends were cut back, 6 bases at V and 5 bases at J, with 5 bases in the middle.

There are a few counts of this clonotype. The rearrangement uses TRBV19 and TRBJ1-5; TRBD1 aligns across 7 bases. Germline V gives CDR1 LNHDA, CDR2 SQIVND (reference sequence). After removal of 4 bases from V and 1 base from J, the junction contained 7 bases not matched to a gene. The CDR3 spans 16 residues. The chain's CDR3 is CASSTTWDSSNQPQHF. The CDR3 coding sequence is TGTGCCAGTAGTACTACCTGGGACAGCAGCAATCAGCCCCAGCATTTT.

This chain connects TRBV6-1 to TRBJ2-1, with 11 bases fitting TRBD2. Germline CDR1 reads MNHNS; CDR2 reads SASEGT. CDR3 size: 15 residues. The junction had 5 bases not matched to a gene; V was cut back by 6 bases and J by 4 bases. CDR3 nucleotides: TGTGCCAGCAGACAACTAGCGGGGGTATACAATGAGCAGTTCTTC. Translated, it gives CASRQLAGVYNEQFF.

The chain has TRBV7-2 and TRBJ2-5; 9 bases align to TRBD1. J gave up 5 bases and V 4 bases, and 8 bases lay outside the gene matches. CDR3 length: 15 residues. The germline V gene has CDR1 SGHTA and CDR2 FQGNSA. CDR3 nucleotides: TGTGCCAGCAGCTACCTACTTGACAGGGGGGAGACCCAGTACTTC. It specifies CASSYLLDRGETQYF.

This clonotype came up a few times. The chain recombines TRBV20-1 with TRBJ2-5; 7 bases map to TRBD2. The CDR3 runs 13 residues. Germline values: CDR1 DFQATT, CDR2 SNEGSKA (reference sequence). Trimming took 7 bases from V and 2 from J; bases not matched to a gene: 7. This CDR3 reads CSVPTSIQETQYF. The CDR3 nucleotides are TGCAGTGTCCCGACTAGCATACAAGAGACCCAGTACTTC.

The V call is TRBV6-2 or TRBV6-3, the J call TRBJ1-1; tentatively, D is TRBD1 (5 bases). Germline V gives CDR1 MNHEY, CDR2 SVGEGT. Trimming pared 6 bases from V and 9 bases from J, leaving 14 bases between. The CDR3 is made up of 12 amino acids. CDR3 in DNA: TGTGCCAGCAGGGGCTCAGGGACCAAAGCTTTCTTT. Its translation is CASRGSGTKAFF.

J is TRBJ2-3 and V is TRBV20-1; D is perhaps TRBD1 (7 bases). The CDR3 contains 16 residues. V gave up 5 bases and J gave up 3 bases, with 21 bases separating them. Germline CDR1 is DFQATT and CDR2 is SNEGSKA (reference sequence). Written as DNA, the CDR3 is TGCAGTGCTCAGGGGGGTTACAGGGTTTCAACAGATACGCAGTATTTT. Its protein product is CSAQGGYRVSTDTQYF.

This clonotype was recorded once. The chain links TRBV27 to TRBJ2-1; D is unclear. The CDR3 spans 15 residues. Trimming stripped 5 bases from V and 6 bases from J, with 17 bases between. CDR1 is MNHEY and CDR2 is SMNVEV in the germline V gene (reference sequence). This CDR3 is CASSQGWARSNEQFF. The CDR3 region has the DNA TGTGCCAGCAGTCAAGGTTGGGCCCGGAGCAATGAGCAGTTCTTC.

This clonotype was counted a single time. This chain uses TRBV10-3 with TRBJ2-3; D is possibly TRBD1 (5 bases). V gave up 6 bases and J gave up 4 bases, with 11 bases separating them. CDR3 size: 13 residues. The V gene's germline CDR1 is ENHRY and CDR2 SYGVKD. As DNA, the CDR3 is TGTGCCATCAGGGAACAGGTAGCAGATACGCAGTATTTT. Amino acid sequence: CAIREQVADTQYF.

The chain couples TRBV6-1 to TRBJ2-3; 7 bases are a match to TRBD1. The CDR3 covers 18 residues. The V and J ends lost 4 bases and 1 base, in that order; junction bases with no gene match: 14. CDR1 is MNHNS, CDR2 SASEGT, per germline. The CDR3 region is CASSATGTVGTGTDTQYF. The CDR3 coding sequence is TGTGCCAGCAGTGCCACCGGGACAGTGGGAACAGGCACAGATACGCAGTATTTT.

This clonotype was recorded a few times. The gene calls are TRBV7-9 and TRBJ1-2; D possibly corresponds to TRBD1 (6 bases). The CDR3 covers 14 residues. The V and J ends lost 4 bases and 7 bases respectively, with 16 bases between them. Per the germline V gene, CDR1 is SEHNR and CDR2 is FQNEAQ (reference sequence). CDR3 in amino acids: CASSSTTGRGGYTF. In DNA form, the CDR3 reads TGTGCCAGCAGCTCGACTACAGGGAGAGGTGGCTACACCTTC.

V usage is TRBV7-3 and J usage is TRBJ2-1; D is uncertain. This CDR3 contains 14 residues. Germline V gene sequence: CDR1 SGHTA, CDR2 FQGTGA. The V end lost 4 bases, the J end lost 9 bases, and 16 bases lay between the germline ends. CDR3 nucleotide sequence: TGTGCCAGCAGCTCCTCGACCCAAGTGGGTGAGCAGTTCTTC. It yields the protein CASSSSTQVGEQFF.

This rearrangement joins TRBV6-1 to TRBJ2-5; D not certain. V dropped 4 bases and J dropped 1 base, with 7 bases sitting between them. The CDR3 covers 13 residues. CDR1 is MNHNS and CDR2 is SASEGT in the germline V gene. Written as DNA, the CDR3 is TGTGCCAGCAGTGCGGGCTTCCAAGAGACCCAGTACTTC. The encoded protein is CASSAGFQETQYF.

In regard to this clonotype: The junction does not match germline at one end; this may be a read error. V usage is TRBV2 and J usage is TRBJ2-4; no clear D gene. Germline V gives CDR1 SNHLY, CDR2 FYNNEI. This CDR3 is 16 amino acids long. CDR3 protein: CTSSPTPLLAKNIQYF. CDR3 nucleotides: TGTACCAGCAGCCCTACTCCTTTACTTGCCAAAAACATTCAGTACTTC. The whole variable domain, remainder taken from reference TRBV2 and TRBJ2-4, is EPEVTQTPSHQVTQMGQEVILRCVPISNHLYFYWYRQILGQKVEFLVSFYNNEISEKSEIFDDQFSVERPDGSNFTLKIRSTKLEDSAMYFCTSSPTPLLAKNIQYFGAGTRLSVL.

The genes are TRBV20-1 and TRBJ1-5; no clear D gene. The germline V gene has CDR1 DFQATT and CDR2 SNEGSKA (reference sequence). This CDR3 is built from 16 residues. With 1 base removed from V and 6 bases from J, the gap between germline ends came to 19 bases. This chain's CDR3 is CSARGRGEVNFQPQHF. Here the CDR3 DNA reads TGCAGTGCTAGAGGGCGGGGAGAGGTAAATTTTCAGCCCCAGCATTTT.

The V and J genes are TRBV6-5 and TRBJ2-5, with D possibly called TRBD1 or TRBD2 (6 bases each). V lost 0 bases and J 4 bases, leaving 9 bases between the germline ends. The CDR3 runs to 14 residues. From germline, CDR1 is MNHEY and CDR2 SVGAGI. CDR3 sequence reads: CASSYSRGVETQYF. For the CDR3, the DNA is TGTGCCAGCAGTTACTCGAGGGGGGTAGAGACCCAGTACTTC.

This rearrangement joins TRBV7-2 to TRBJ1-1; 8 bases are a match to TRBD1. Germline V gene data show CDR1 as SGHTA and CDR2 as FQGNSA. After removal of 5 bases from V and 3 bases from J, the junction contained 8 bases not matched to a gene. The CDR3 totals 15 residues. CDR3 coding DNA: TGTGCCAGCAGCCCCAACAGGGGGAGGTACACTGAAGCTTTCTTT. Protein sequence: CASSPNRGRYTEAFF.

This clonotype was observed a handful of times. The genes are TRBV12-3 or TRBV12-4 and TRBJ2-7, with D tentatively TRBD2 (6 bases). The CDR3 extends over 15 amino acids. Trimming removed 5 bases from V and 2 bases from J, with 16 bases in between. The CDR3 region is CASSLSGDSTYEQYF. Here the CDR3 DNA reads TGTGCCAGCAGTCTCTCCGGGGACTCGACCTACGAGCAGTACTTC.

This clonotype was detected only once. The J gene is TRBJ1-3, the V gene TRBV7-2; D might be TRBD1 (5 bases). CDR1 is SGHTA, CDR2 FQGNSA, per germline. The CDR3 is made up of 13 amino acids. V lost 8 bases and J lost 1, with 9 bases in between. The CDR3 here is CASRRVSGNTIYF. DNA for the CDR3: TGTGCCAGCCGCAGGGTGTCTGGAAACACCATATATTTT.